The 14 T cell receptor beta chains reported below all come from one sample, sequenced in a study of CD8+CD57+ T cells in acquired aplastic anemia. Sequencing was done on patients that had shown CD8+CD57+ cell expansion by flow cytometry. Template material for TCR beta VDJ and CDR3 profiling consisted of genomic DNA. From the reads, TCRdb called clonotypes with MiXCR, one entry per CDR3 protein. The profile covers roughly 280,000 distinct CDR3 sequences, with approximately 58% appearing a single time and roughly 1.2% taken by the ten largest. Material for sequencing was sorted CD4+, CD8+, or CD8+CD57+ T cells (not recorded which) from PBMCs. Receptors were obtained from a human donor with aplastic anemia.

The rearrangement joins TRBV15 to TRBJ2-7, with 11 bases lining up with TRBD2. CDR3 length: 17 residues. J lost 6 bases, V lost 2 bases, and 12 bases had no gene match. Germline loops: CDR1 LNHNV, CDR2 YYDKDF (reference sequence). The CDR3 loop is CATSRRPSLAGAFEQYF. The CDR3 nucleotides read TGTGCCACCAGCAGACGACCCTCACTAGCGGGAGCTTTCGAGCAGTACTTC.

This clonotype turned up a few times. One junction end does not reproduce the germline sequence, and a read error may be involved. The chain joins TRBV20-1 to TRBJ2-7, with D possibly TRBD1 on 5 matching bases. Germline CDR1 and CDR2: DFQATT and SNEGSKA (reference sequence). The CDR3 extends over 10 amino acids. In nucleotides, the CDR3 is TGCAGTGCTTCAGGGTTTAGCTCTACATTC. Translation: CSASGFSSTF.

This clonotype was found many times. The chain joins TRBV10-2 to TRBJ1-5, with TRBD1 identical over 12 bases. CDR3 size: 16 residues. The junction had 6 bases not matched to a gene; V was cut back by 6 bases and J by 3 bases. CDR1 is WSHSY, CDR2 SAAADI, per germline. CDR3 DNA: TGCGCCAGCAGGGCCGGGACAGGGGGCCACAATCAGCCCCAGCATTTT. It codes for CASRAGTGGHNQPQHF.

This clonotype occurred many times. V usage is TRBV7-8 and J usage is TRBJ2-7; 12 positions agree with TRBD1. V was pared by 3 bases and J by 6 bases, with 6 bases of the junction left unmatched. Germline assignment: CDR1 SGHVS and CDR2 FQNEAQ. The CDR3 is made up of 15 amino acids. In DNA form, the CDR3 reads TGTGCCAGCAGCTTGCCGGGACAGGGGGCTGGCGAGCAGTACTTC. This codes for CASSLPGQGAGEQYF.

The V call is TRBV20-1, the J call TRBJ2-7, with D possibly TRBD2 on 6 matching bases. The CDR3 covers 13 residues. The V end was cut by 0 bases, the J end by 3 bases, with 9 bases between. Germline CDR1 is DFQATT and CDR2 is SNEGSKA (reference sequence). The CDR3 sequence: CSARDRRDYEQYF. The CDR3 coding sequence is TGCAGTGCTAGAGATCGGCGGGACTACGAGCAGTACTTC.

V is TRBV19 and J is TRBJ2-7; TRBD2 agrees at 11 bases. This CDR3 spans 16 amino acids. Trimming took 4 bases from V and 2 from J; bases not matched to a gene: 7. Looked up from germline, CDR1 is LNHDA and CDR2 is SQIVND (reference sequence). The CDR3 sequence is CASSRGTSGTTYEQYF. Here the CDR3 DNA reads TGTGCCAGTAGTAGGGGGACTAGCGGAACTACCTACGAGCAGTACTTC.

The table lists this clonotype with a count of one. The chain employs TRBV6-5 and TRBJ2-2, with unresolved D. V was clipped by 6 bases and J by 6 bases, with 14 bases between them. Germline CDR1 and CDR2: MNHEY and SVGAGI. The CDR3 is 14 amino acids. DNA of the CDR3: TGTGCCAGCAGCCTGAAGTGGAGTGCCGGGGAGCTGTTTTTT. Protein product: CASSLKWSAGELFF.

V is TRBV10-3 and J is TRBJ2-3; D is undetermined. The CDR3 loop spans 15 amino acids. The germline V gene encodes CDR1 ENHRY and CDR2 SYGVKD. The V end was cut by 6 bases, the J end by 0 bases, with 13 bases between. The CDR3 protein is CAISPLGVSTDTQYF. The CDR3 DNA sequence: TGTGCCATCAGCCCCCTCGGCGTTAGCACAGATACGCAGTATTTT.

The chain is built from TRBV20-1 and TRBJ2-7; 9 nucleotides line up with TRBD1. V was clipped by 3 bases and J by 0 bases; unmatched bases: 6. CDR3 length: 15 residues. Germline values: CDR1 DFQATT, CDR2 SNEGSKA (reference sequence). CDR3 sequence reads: CSASYSGQGSYEQYF. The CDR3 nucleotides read TGCAGTGCTAGCTATTCGGGACAGGGCTCCTACGAGCAGTACTTC.

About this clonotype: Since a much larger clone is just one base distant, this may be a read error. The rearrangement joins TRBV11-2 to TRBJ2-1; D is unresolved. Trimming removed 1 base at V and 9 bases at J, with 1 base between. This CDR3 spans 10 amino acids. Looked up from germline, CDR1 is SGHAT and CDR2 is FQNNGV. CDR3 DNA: TGTGCCAGCAGCTTAGCTGAGCAGTTCTTC. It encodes CASSLAEQFF.

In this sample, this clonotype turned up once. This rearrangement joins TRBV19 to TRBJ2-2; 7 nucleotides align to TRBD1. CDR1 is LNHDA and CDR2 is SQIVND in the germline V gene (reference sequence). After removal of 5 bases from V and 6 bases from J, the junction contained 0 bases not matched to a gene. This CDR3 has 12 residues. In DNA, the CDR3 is TGTGCCAGTAGTGACAGGGCCGGGGAGCTGTTTTTT. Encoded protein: CASSDRAGELFF.

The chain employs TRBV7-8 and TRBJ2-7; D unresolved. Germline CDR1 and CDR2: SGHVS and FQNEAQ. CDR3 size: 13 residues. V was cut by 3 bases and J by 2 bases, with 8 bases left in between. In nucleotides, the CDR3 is TGTGCCAGCAGCTTGACGAGAACCTACGAGCAGTACTTC. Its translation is CASSLTRTYEQYF.

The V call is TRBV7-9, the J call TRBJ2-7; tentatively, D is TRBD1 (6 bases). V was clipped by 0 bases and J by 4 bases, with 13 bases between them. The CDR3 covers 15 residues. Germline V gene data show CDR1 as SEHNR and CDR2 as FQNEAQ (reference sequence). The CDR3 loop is CASSLAQGSFYEQYF. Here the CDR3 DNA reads TGTGCCAGCAGCTTAGCGCAGGGGTCCTTTTACGAGCAGTACTTC.

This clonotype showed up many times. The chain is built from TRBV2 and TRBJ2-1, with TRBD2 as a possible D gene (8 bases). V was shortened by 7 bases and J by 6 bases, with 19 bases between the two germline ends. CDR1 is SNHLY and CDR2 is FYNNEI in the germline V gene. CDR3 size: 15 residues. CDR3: CASTIGGLAGNEQFF. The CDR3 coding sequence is TGTGCCAGCACGATAGGGGGCCTAGCGGGCAATGAGCAGTTCTTC. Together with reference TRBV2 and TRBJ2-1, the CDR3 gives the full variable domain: EPEVTQTPSHQVTQMGQEVILRCVPISNHLYFYWYRQILGQKVEFLVSFYNNEISEKSEIFDDQFSVERPDGSNFTLKIRSTKLEDSAMYFCASTIGGLAGNEQFFGPGTRLTVL.